This TCR beta chain was captured by sequencing in a study of T cell repertoires in cytomegalovirus infection. As for the study in general: In public TCR beta signatures, there were indications of both CMV infection and matching HLA type.

Each CDR3 protein gets one entry after TCRdb re-called the reads with MiXCR. Of over 150,000 distinct CDR3 sequences in the sample, approximately 18% were seen once. The CDR3 is made up of 14 amino acids. Trimming left V 5 bases short and J 10 bases short, with 16 bases between. Germline CDR1 and CDR2: SGHRS and YFSETQ. This clonotype was observed a single time. Sequencing was performed on CD8+ T cells from PBMCs. The chain has TRBV5-1 and TRBJ1-6; TRBD1 might be the D (5 bases). The source of this sequence is a human donor in good health (CMV status not recorded). Some clones in this sample may be carry-over from other donors' samples. CDR3 bases: TGCGCCAGCAGATCGACCGGGGGAATATCACCCCTCCACTTT. This encodes CASRSTGGISPLHF. Drawing the rest from reference TRBV5-1 and TRBJ1-6, the complete variable domain is KAGVTQTPRYLIKTRGQQVTLSCSPISGHRSVSWYQQTPGQGLQFLFEYFSETQRNKGNFPGRFSGRQFSNSRSEMNVSTLELGDSALYLCASRSTGGISPLHFGNGTRLTVT.